Following are 27 T cell receptor beta chains from one sample sequenced in a study of cytomegalovirus exposure and HLA in healthy donors. Researchers ran the PCR with 60 Vbeta and 13 Jbeta primers. Assay used: immunoSEQ multiplex PCR; TCRdb lists only in-frame clones, some missing. The table includes about 180,000 clones, 76% detected once. The sample taken for sequencing was PBMCs. Receptors were obtained from a man aged 18 to 30 in good health and CMV-seronegative.

The chain combines TRBV19 with TRBJ1-2; D is unresolved. The CDR3 contains 15 residues. Germline-derived CDR1 and CDR2 are LNHDA and SQIVND (reference sequence). Trimming took off 3 bases at V and 2 bases at J, with 13 bases between the two ends. The CDR3 region is CASSIGRGRNYGYTF. CDR3 bases: TGTGCCAGTAGTATTGGTCGAGGGCGGAACTATGGCTACACCTTC.

This clone turned up a few times. The chain uses TRBV4-2 and TRBJ1-6; D perhaps matches TRBD1 (6 bases). The CDR3 has 16 residues. With 4 bases removed from V and 5 bases from J, the gap between germline ends came to 15 bases. CDR1 and CDR2 (germline): LGHNA, YNFKEQ. DNA for the CDR3: TGTGCCAGCAGCCCAACGATCGGACAGCATAATTCACCCCTCCACTTT. This sequence encodes CASSPTIGQHNSPLHF.

The chain joins TRBV5-4 to TRBJ1-1; TRBD1 matches 9 bases. Germline-derived CDR1 and CDR2 are SGHNT and YYREEE (reference sequence). The CDR3 length is 15 residues. V lost 7 bases to trimming and J lost 3 bases; unmatched junction nucleotides: 10. CDR3 bases: TGTGCCAGCGCCCCCACAGGGGGCAGGGACACTGAAGCTTTCTTT. This gives the protein CASAPTGGRDTEAFF. Full variable domain (rest looked up from reference TRBV5-4 and TRBJ1-1): ETGVTQSPTHLIKTRGQQVTLRCSSQSGHNTVSWYQQALGQGPQFIFQYYREEENGRGNFPPRFSGLQFPNYSSELNVNALELDDSALYLCASAPTGGRDTEAFFGQGTRLTVV.

This chain joins TRBV6-1 and TRBJ2-1, with a possible D match to TRBD2 (5 bases). CDR3 length: 11 residues. Germline CDR1 MNHNS, CDR2 SASEGT. V was pared by 4 bases and J by 8 bases, with 6 bases between. The CDR3 reads CASSVRDEQFF. The CDR3 DNA is TGTGCCAGCAGTGTGAGGGATGAGCAGTTCTTC.

The chain combines TRBV28 with TRBJ1-4, with a possible D match to TRBD1 (6 bases). The length of the CDR3 is 16 residues. V gave up 6 bases and J gave up 0 bases, with 14 bases separating them. Germline loops: CDR1 MDHEN, CDR2 SYDVKM. The CDR3 spells CASRPQGIATNEKLFF. DNA of the CDR3: TGTGCCAGCAGGCCCCAGGGGATTGCAACTAATGAAAAACTGTTTTTT.

The V call is TRBV19, the J call TRBJ2-3; 11 nucleotides line up with TRBD2. V was clipped by 3 bases and J by 6 bases; unmatched bases: 5. Germline loops: CDR1 LNHDA, CDR2 SQIVND (reference sequence). The CDR3 covers 15 residues. As DNA, the CDR3 is TGTGCCAGTAGTATCGGACTAGCGGGCTCCGATACGCAGTATTTT. Translated, it gives CASSIGLAGSDTQYF.

About this clone: At one of its ends the junction is not consistent with the germline gene, which may arise from a read error. The chain is built from TRBV28 and TRBJ1-1, with D tentatively TRBD1 (6 bases). The CDR3 totals 11 residues. The germline CDR1 and CDR2 sequences are MDHEN and SYDVKM. In nucleotides, the CDR3 is TGCGAGACAGGATCGAACACTGAAGCTTTCTTT. Encoded protein: CETGSNTEAFF.

Notes on this clone: This specimen includes other DNA sequences encoding the same CDR3. The chain links TRBV9 to TRBJ1-1, with a weak D call TRBD1 (6 bases). The ends were cut back, 2 bases at V and 1 base at J, with 9 bases in the middle. CDR1 and CDR2 from the germline V gene are SGDLS and YYNGEE. This CDR3 is built from 14 residues. The CDR3 DNA reads as TGTGCCAGCAGCGTGGGGGGGCGGAACACTGAAGCTTTCTTT. Encoded protein: CASSVGGRNTEAFF.

The rearrangement joins TRBV6-1 to TRBJ2-7, with TRBD1 identical over 9 bases. After removal of 8 bases from V and 4 bases from J, the junction contained 9 bases not matched to a gene. Germline CDR1 reads MNHNS; CDR2 reads SASEGT. The length of the CDR3 is 14 residues. The CDR3 nucleotides read TGTGCCAGCGCCCCTGGGACAGGGCCGTACGAGCAGTACTTC. Its protein product is CASAPGTGPYEQYF.

This chain connects TRBV30 to TRBJ1-1; TRBD1 aligns across 9 bases. The length of the CDR3 is 13 residues. Germline-derived CDR1 and CDR2 are GTSNPN and SVGIG (reference sequence). The trim removed 7 bases at V and 5 bases at J, leaving 8 bases unmatched. CDR3 sequence reads: CASSYRGRTEAFF. CDR3 DNA sequence: TGTGCCTCTTCCTACAGGGGGCGGACTGAAGCTTTCTTT.

The chain couples TRBV9 to TRBJ2-5; no reliable D call. The J call may be incorrect, as the DNA end agrees better with TRBJ2-7. The CDR3 extends over 14 amino acids. CDR1 and CDR2 from the germline V gene are SGDLS and YYNGEE. This CDR3 is CASSVSISSYEQYF. CDR3 bases: TGTGCCAGCAGCGTATCTATAAGCTCCTACGAGCAGTACTTC.

The J gene is TRBJ2-3, the V gene TRBV9, with 11 bases fitting TRBD2. CDR3 length: 15 amino acids. J was trimmed by 8 bases and V by 3 bases; bases with no gene match: 8. Germline values: CDR1 SGDLS, CDR2 YYNGEE. CDR3 sequence (DNA): TGTGCCAGCAGCGCGACTAGCGGGGTGGCCTTTACGCAGTATTTT. Residues: CASSATSGVAFTQYF.

The chain recombines TRBV28 with TRBJ2-1; D is uncertain. This CDR3 has 13 amino acids. Trimming left V 1 base short and J 5 bases short, with 6 bases between. Germline V gene lookup returns CDR1 MDHEN and CDR2 SYDVKM. CDR3: CASSLSQDNEQFF. DNA for the CDR3: TGTGCCAGCAGTTTATCGCAGGACAATGAGCAGTTCTTC.

The chain has TRBV7-7 and TRBJ2-1, with a tentative D call TRBD2 (5 bases). This CDR3 contains 12 residues. From germline, CDR1 is SSHAT and CDR2 FNYEAQ (reference sequence). CDR3 loop: CAVTGNYNEQFF. The CDR3 nucleotides read TGTGCTGTGACGGGGAACTACAATGAGCAGTTCTTC. The full variable domain, with the rest looked up from reference TRBV7-7 and TRBJ2-1, is GAGVSQSPRYKVTKRGQDVTLRCDPISSHATLYWYQQALGQGPEFLTYFNYEAQPDKSGLPSDRFSAERPEGSISTLTIQRTEQRDSAMYRCAVTGNYNEQFFGPGTRLTVL.

The chain is built from TRBV14 and TRBJ1-5, with 7 bases aligning to TRBD1. This CDR3 has 14 amino acids. Germline values: CDR1 SGHDN, CDR2 FVKESK. The V segment lost 5 bases and the J segment 3 bases; nucleotides outside the gene matches: 4. The CDR3, as DNA: TGTGCCAGCAGCTCGGGACAGTTCAATCAGCCCCAGCATTTT. Translating it yields CASSSGQFNQPQHF. The complete variable domain, with remaining parts taken from reference TRBV14 and TRBJ1-5, reads EAGVTQFPSHSVIEKGQTVTLRCDPISGHDNLYWYRRVMGKEIKFLLHFVKESKQDESGMPNNRFLAERTGGTYSTLKVQPAELEDSGVYFCASSSGQFNQPQHFGDGTRLSIL.

The chain is built from TRBV6-1 and TRBJ1-1, with TRBD1 as a possible D gene (6 bases). V was trimmed by 5 bases and J by 1 base, leaving 8 bases between them. The CDR3 runs to 13 residues. Per the germline V gene, CDR1 is MNHNS and CDR2 is SASEGT. This CDR3 reads CASSLRGNTEAFF. CDR3 DNA: TGTGCCAGCAGTCTCAGGGGGAACACTGAAGCTTTCTTT.

This clone was seen a handful of times. The chain carries TRBV7-9 and TRBJ2-3; D perhaps matches TRBD1 (6 bases). The CDR3 is 14 residues long. Germline V CDR1 and CDR2: SEHNR, FQNEAQ (reference sequence). V lost 5 bases and J 2 bases, leaving 11 bases between the germline ends. The CDR3 here is CASSQDRNTDTQYF. The CDR3 nucleotides read TGTGCCAGCAGCCAAGACAGGAACACAGATACGCAGTATTTT.

The gene calls are TRBV5-6 and TRBJ2-3; the match to TRBD2 covers 9 bases. V lost 0 bases, J lost 4 bases, and 3 bases stayed unmatched. The germline gives CDR1 SGHDT, CDR2 YYEEEE. The CDR3 length is 15 residues. The CDR3 sequence is CASSLGGGAADTQYF. CDR3 sequence (DNA): TGTGCCAGCAGCTTGGGCGGGGGGGCCGCAGATACGCAGTATTTT.

The chain is built from TRBV2 and TRBJ1-2; 7 nucleotides match TRBD1. Per the germline V gene, CDR1 is SNHLY and CDR2 is FYNNEI. The CDR3 is 15 residues long. V lost 4 bases, J lost 8 bases, and 13 bases stayed unmatched. The CDR3 here is CASSAIGTAPRGYTF. CDR3 DNA: TGTGCCAGCAGTGCGATCGGGACAGCCCCGCGGGGCTACACCTTC.

This chain joins TRBV7-6 and TRBJ2-3, with D perhaps TRBD2 (6 bases). V was shortened by 5 bases and J by 4 bases, with 10 bases between the two germline ends. This CDR3 has 13 residues. In germline, CDR1 is SGHVS, CDR2 FNYEAQ. The CDR3 nucleotides are TGTGCCAGCAGCATAAGGAGGGCAGATACGCAGTATTTT. Its protein product is CASSIRRADTQYF.

This clone appeared once. The chain carries TRBV5-3 and TRBJ1-1; perhaps TRBD1 as D (5 bases). TRBV5-3 counts as an open reading frame of uncertain function. The V gene lost 0 bases and the J gene lost 6 bases, with 9 bases spanning the gap. There are 13 residues in the CDR3. CDR3 in DNA: TGTGCCAGAAGCTTGGCCAGGGTCGCTGAAGCTTTCTTT. The encoded protein is CARSLARVAEAFF.

The gene calls are TRBV7-8 and TRBJ2-1, with D possibly matching TRBD2 (5 bases). There are 14 residues in the CDR3. V gave up 5 bases and J gave up 4 bases, with 12 bases separating them. Germline V CDR1 and CDR2: SGHVS, FQNEAQ. In DNA form, the CDR3 reads TGTGCCAGCAGCCCGACGGACTTGTACAATGAGCAGTTCTTC. Its protein is CASSPTDLYNEQFF.

This chain uses TRBV6-5 with TRBJ2-7; TRBD2 is a possible D gene (6 bases). CDR1 and CDR2 (germline): MNHEY, SVGAGI. The CDR3 runs 13 residues. V was shortened by 6 bases and J by 2 bases, with 11 bases between the two germline ends. The CDR3 protein is CASSSGLPYEQYF. CDR3 DNA: TGTGCCAGCAGCTCGGGACTCCCCTACGAGCAGTACTTC.

The chain carries TRBV6-4 and TRBJ2-3, with D possibly TRBD2 on 5 matching bases. V shed 5 bases and J shed 2 bases, with 8 bases lying between them. CDR1 is MRHNA, CDR2 SNTAGT, per germline. The CDR3 runs 13 residues. This chain's CDR3 is CASSPGDTDTQYF. The DNA of the CDR3 is TGTGCCAGCAGTCCCGGGGACACAGATACGCAGTATTTT.

The table lists this clone with a count of one. The V call is TRBV28, the J call TRBJ1-5; D perhaps matches TRBD1 (5 bases). V gave up 6 bases and J gave up 0 bases, with 9 bases separating them. The CDR3 is made up of 14 amino acids. Germline-derived CDR1 and CDR2 are MDHEN and SYDVKM. CDR3 DNA: TGTGCCAGCAGAGACAGTTATAGCAATCAGCCCCAGCATTTT. This encodes CASRDSYSNQPQHF.

Only a few counts were recorded for this clone. CDR3 DNA: TGTGCCAGCAGTCGACTAGCACGCACAGATACGCAGTATTTT. It yields the protein CASSRLARTDTQYF. The chain carries TRBV6-1 and TRBJ2-3; TRBD2 matches at 7 bases. Germline CDR1 MNHNS, CDR2 SASEGT. V was pared by 5 bases and J by 1 base, with 3 bases of the junction left unmatched. The CDR3 length is 14 residues.

This clone appeared a few times. The genes are TRBV19 and TRBJ2-1; 9 bases map to TRBD1. The CDR3 totals 13 residues. With 5 bases clipped from V and 7 bases from J, the junction kept 3 bases outside the gene matches. The germline V gene encodes CDR1 LNHDA and CDR2 SQIVND (reference sequence). This chain's CDR3 is CASSRGTGNEQFF. The DNA of the CDR3 is TGTGCCAGTAGTCGCGGGACAGGGAATGAGCAGTTCTTC. Based on the CDR3 plus reference TRBV19 and TRBJ2-1, the full variable domain is DGGITQSPKYLFRKEGQNVTLSCEQNLNHDAMYWYRQDPGQGLRLIYYSQIVNDFQKGDIAEGYSVSREKKESFPLTVTSAQKNPTAFYLCASSRGTGNEQFFGPGTRLTVL.